Each of the 22 T cell receptor beta chains below was sequenced from the same sample in a study of blood T cell repertoires in COVID-19. Method: immunoSEQ multiplex PCR; TCRdb's copy keeps in-frame clones and lacks some. The table includes about 440,000 clones, approximately 90% detected once. Sequencing input: PBMCs or T cells enriched from blood (not recorded which). The source is a woman between 18 and 30 years old with acute COVID-19.

The chain combines TRBV18 with TRBJ1-5; D possibly corresponds to TRBD1 (6 bases). Trimming stripped 3 bases from V and 5 bases from J, with 11 bases between. Germline lookup yields CDR1 KGHSH and CDR2 LQKENI. The CDR3 has 14 amino acids. CDR3 amino acids: CASSPTGSDQPQHF. DNA for the CDR3: TGTGCCAGCTCACCTACAGGGTCTGATCAGCCCCAGCATTTT.

The chain carries TRBV6-5 and TRBJ2-7; D possibly corresponds to TRBD1 (5 bases). This CDR3 is built from 13 residues. Trimming stripped 7 bases from V and 3 bases from J, with 13 bases between. Germline V CDR1 and CDR2: MNHEY, SVGAGI. The CDR3: CASTPDSHYEQYF. Here the CDR3 DNA reads TGTGCCAGCACCCCTGACAGCCACTACGAGCAGTACTTC.

This chain connects TRBV10-2 to TRBJ2-1, with TRBD2 identical over 8 bases. Per germline, CDR1 WSHSY and CDR2 SAAADI. J was trimmed by 9 bases and V by 7 bases; bases with no gene match: 2. The CDR3 spans 11 residues. CDR3 in amino acids: CASIAGGEQFF. Here the CDR3 DNA reads TGCGCCAGCATTGCGGGGGGTGAGCAGTTCTTC.

In regard to this clone: The sample has other DNA sequences that encode this CDR3 too. V is TRBV27 and J is TRBJ1-5, with 8 bases that match TRBD1. CDR1 and CDR2 from the germline V gene are MNHEY and SMNVEV (reference sequence). This CDR3 has 14 amino acids. V was clipped by 5 bases and J by 5 bases; unmatched bases: 5. The CDR3 nucleotides are TGTGCCAGCAGTCGAGACAGGGGAGATCAGCCCCAGCATTTT. This sequence encodes CASSRDRGDQPQHF.

The chain links TRBV5-4 to TRBJ2-1; D is unclear. Trimming shortened V by 3 bases and J by 7 bases, and 8 bases separated the two germline ends. Germline loops: CDR1 SGHNT, CDR2 YYREEE (reference sequence). CDR3 length: 12 amino acids. The DNA of the CDR3 is TGTGCCAGCAGCTCTACTTGGAATGAGCAGTTCTTC. The encoded protein is CASSSTWNEQFF. The whole variable domain, filled in from reference TRBV5-4 and TRBJ2-1, reads ETGVTQSPTHLIKTRGQQVTLRCSSQSGHNTVSWYQQALGQGPQFIFQYYREEENGRGNFPPRFSGLQFPNYSSELNVNALELDDSALYLCASSSTWNEQFFGPGTRLTVL.

The chain links TRBV12-3 or TRBV12-4 to TRBJ1-2; possible D gene TRBD1, 5 bases. Trimming removed 5 bases from V and 3 bases from J, with 10 bases in between. The CDR3 is made up of 13 amino acids. The CDR3: CASSPRRDYGYTF. CDR3 coding DNA: TGTGCCAGCAGTCCCCGCAGGGACTATGGCTACACCTTC.

This clone was found a few times. The rearrangement uses TRBV14 and TRBJ1-6; possible D gene TRBD1, 6 bases. CDR1 is SGHDN and CDR2 is FVKESK in the germline V gene. V was pared by 2 bases and J by 8 bases, with 7 bases between. The CDR3 totals 13 residues. The CDR3 DNA sequence: TGTGCCAGCAGCCAACAGGGGTATTCACCCCTCCACTTT. It yields the protein CASSQQGYSPLHF.

The chain joins TRBV19 to TRBJ1-1, with D maybe TRBD1 (6 bases). The ends were cut back, 10 bases at V and 5 bases at J, with 14 bases in the middle. CDR3 length: 12 amino acids. Germline assignment: CDR1 LNHDA and CDR2 SQIVND (reference sequence). CDR3 protein: CATLQGGTEAFF. The CDR3 DNA reads as TGTGCCACGCTACAGGGAGGGACTGAAGCTTTCTTT.

This chain joins TRBV4-3 and TRBJ1-2; D is unresolved. The CDR3 runs 13 residues. Between the trimmed V and J ends, which lost 1 base and 5 bases, there was a span of 8 bases. The V gene's germline CDR1 is LGHNA and CDR2 YSLEER. The CDR3 spells CASSQGANYGYTF. CDR3 bases: TGCGCCAGCAGCCAAGGGGCAAATTATGGCTACACCTTC.

The CDR3 DNA is TGTGCCAGCAGTTCGGGACAGGGGGCTTTGAGCGGTGGCTACACCTTC. Translated, it gives CASSSGQGALSGGYTF. This chain joins TRBV6-5 and TRBJ1-2; 12 bases agree with TRBD1. The junction had 10 bases not matched to a gene; V was cut back by 4 bases and J by 7 bases. Germline loops: CDR1 MNHEY, CDR2 SVGAGI. The CDR3 spans 16 residues.

CDR3 in DNA: TGTGCCAGTAGTATCAAGTTCCGGACTAGCGGGAGTAATGAGCAGTTCTTC. Residues: CASSIKFRTSGSNEQFF. The rearrangement uses TRBV19 and TRBJ2-1; 13 bases align to TRBD2. The CDR3 consists of 17 residues. Germline CDR1 reads LNHDA; CDR2 reads SQIVND (reference sequence). V lost 3 bases, J lost 7 bases, and 9 bases stayed unmatched.

This clone was seen once. The rearrangement uses TRBV27 and TRBJ2-7; D not certain. CDR3 length: 13 amino acids. V was clipped by 0 bases and J by 3 bases, with 6 bases between them. The germline V gene has CDR1 MNHEY and CDR2 SMNVEV (reference sequence). CDR3 region: CASSLSTGYEQYF. As DNA, the CDR3 is TGTGCCAGCAGTTTATCGACGGGCTACGAGCAGTACTTC.

V usage is TRBV6-1 and J usage is TRBJ1-2; D gene uncertain. Per the germline V gene, CDR1 is MNHNS and CDR2 is SASEGT. The CDR3 loop spans 15 amino acids. The germline V and J ends were trimmed by 0 bases and 0 bases, with 8 bases remaining between them. CDR3: CASSEAPGSNYGYTF. CDR3 DNA sequence: TGTGCCAGCAGTGAAGCTCCAGGATCTAACTATGGCTACACCTTC.

As concerns this clone: Other nucleotide sequences from this sample produce the same CDR3. V usage is TRBV27 and J usage is TRBJ1-1; D is ambiguous. Germline values: CDR1 MNHEY, CDR2 SMNVEV (reference sequence). V lost 2 bases, J lost 2 bases, and 6 bases lay in between. The CDR3 contains 13 residues. The CDR3 DNA is TGTGCCAGCAGTTTAGGAGGAAACACTGAAGCTTTCTTT. This codes for CASSLGGNTEAFF.

This clone has just a few counts. The chain recombines TRBV25-1 with TRBJ1-1; D unclear. Trimming removed 5 bases from V and 2 bases from J, with 9 bases in between. This CDR3 is built from 13 residues. The germline gives CDR1 MGHDK, CDR2 SYGVNS. The CDR3 DNA sequence: TGTGCCAGCAGTCTACAGAGAAACACTGAAGCTTTCTTT. Protein: CASSLQRNTEAFF.

The CDR3 sequence: CASKTGTGSNRAGELFF. CDR3 DNA sequence: TGTGCCAGCAAGACCGGGACAGGGTCCAATAGGGCCGGGGAGCTGTTTTTT. The chain uses TRBV9 and TRBJ2-2; 9 nucleotides align to TRBD1. The CDR3 is 17 residues long. V gave up 6 bases and J gave up 6 bases; unmatched junction bases: 15. Per germline, CDR1 SGDLS and CDR2 YYNGEE.

CDR3 protein: CATSRDRKLRNIVGTSGSETQYF. CDR3 in DNA: TGTGCCACCAGCAGAGATCGAAAACTCCGTAACATTGTGGGGACTAGCGGGAGCGAGACCCAGTACTTC. This chain uses TRBV15 with TRBJ2-5, with 14 bases fitting TRBD2. CDR3 length equals 23 residues. CDR1 is LNHNV and CDR2 is YYDKDF in the germline V gene (reference sequence). V dropped 0 bases and J dropped 5; count of bases not matched to a gene: 23.

V and J are TRBV3-1 (or the pseudogene TRBV3-2) and TRBJ1-4; no definite D call. This CDR3 is 15 amino acids long. CDR1 and CDR2 from the germline V gene are LGHDT and YNNKEL (reference sequence). The germline V and J ends were trimmed by 6 bases and 5 bases, with 16 bases remaining between them. As DNA, the CDR3 is TGTGCCAGCAGATTAAACACAGCGGGGAATGAAAAACTGTTTTTT. Its translation is CASRLNTAGNEKLFF.

The chain carries TRBV28 and TRBJ2-7, with unresolved D. Per the germline V gene, CDR1 is MDHEN and CDR2 is SYDVKM. The germline V and J ends were trimmed by 6 bases and 1 base, with 10 bases remaining between them. This CDR3 contains 13 residues. The CDR3 sequence is CASRTTPSYEQYF. The CDR3 bases are TGTGCCAGCAGGACGACTCCTTCCTACGAGCAGTACTTC.

This rearrangement joins TRBV15 to TRBJ1-5, with TRBD1 identical over 10 bases. Germline CDR1 LNHNV, CDR2 YYDKDF (reference sequence). The CDR3 consists of 13 residues. V was pared by 5 bases and J by 7 bases, with 2 bases of the junction left unmatched. In DNA form, the CDR3 reads TGTGCCACCAGCCTGGGACAGGGGCAGCCCCAGCATTTT. Encoded protein: CATSLGQGQPQHF.

This chain connects TRBV7-2 to TRBJ2-5; TRBD2 matches at 7 bases. Germline V lookup: CDR1 SGHTA, CDR2 FQGNSA. This CDR3 is 15 amino acids long. Trimming cost V 5 bases and J 2 bases; bases outside gene matches: 8. This CDR3 reads CASSLNGGLQETQYF. The CDR3 coding sequence is TGTGCCAGCAGCCTGAACGGGGGGTTACAAGAGACCCAGTACTTC.

This clone occurred a few times. The chain uses TRBV6-4 and TRBJ2-1; D is ambiguous. Germline V gene data show CDR1 as MRHNA and CDR2 as SNTAGT. The ends were cut back, 4 bases at V and 2 bases at J, with 6 bases in the middle. The CDR3 has 13 amino acids. The CDR3 protein is CASSVYPYNEQFF. For the CDR3, the DNA is TGTGCCAGCAGTGTTTATCCCTACAATGAGCAGTTCTTC.